This T cell receptor (beta chain) was profiled in a study of blood T cell repertoires in COVID-19. As originally analysed: Reference gene primer amplification gave nucleated cell count estimates. Repertoires were generated with immunoSEQ multiplex PCR, while TCRdb's copy carries only in-frame clones and drops some. The DNA gave D and trimming, while V, J and clone size come from that table. The top ten hold approximately 4% of the sample, which has 300,000 or so clones, around 89% seen once. Germline V gene sequence: CDR1 LGHDT, CDR2 YNNKEL (reference sequence). The CDR3 is 15 residues long. Between the trimmed V and J ends, which lost 1 base and 8 bases, there was a span of 12 bases.

The receptor's source is a woman between 35 and 50 years old with acute or convalescent COVID-19. Material for sequencing was peripheral blood. This chain connects TRBV3-1 (or the pseudogene TRBV3-2) to TRBJ1-6, with a weak D call TRBD1 (6 bases). CDR3 DNA sequence: TGTGCCAGCAGCCAAGGTGGGACACGAGATTCACCCCTCCACTTT. This sequence encodes CASSQGGTRDSPLHF.